The rows below give T cell receptor beta chains drawn from one sample of a study of CD8+CD57+ T cells in acquired aplastic anemia. TCRdb ran MiXCR on the reads and lists one entry per CDR3 protein. The sample records fewer than 100,000 distinct CDR3 sequences, about 45% being singletons. The sequencing sample was made of sorted CD4+, CD8+, or CD8+CD57+ T cells (not recorded which) from PBMCs. Receptor source: a human donor in good health, serving as a control. The CDR3 runs from the conserved cysteine through the conserved F or W. Each record gives: J gene, V gene, clone size, D gene, CDR3 protein, CDR3 DNA. The D gene is left open where the match is weak. Clone size is stated in some rows and not others, as once, few, many or a class when expanded.

j_gene: TRBJ2-3
v_gene: TRBV25-1
abundance: few
d_gene: TRBD2
CDR3aa: CASSAPAGVTDTQYF
CDR3nt: TGTGCCAGCAGTGCCCCAGCGGGAGTCACAGATACGCAGTATTTT

j_gene: TRBJ2-7
v_gene: TRBV20-1
abundance: many
d_gene: -
CDR3aa: CSARRKEGAYEQYF
CDR3nt: TGCAGTGCTAGAAGGAAGGAGGGGGCCTACGAGCAGTACTTC

j_gene: TRBJ2-2
v_gene: TRBV2
abundance: -
d_gene: -
CDR3aa: CASTDRSTGELFF
CDR3nt: TGTGCCAGCACAGACAGGAGCACCGGGGAGCTGTTTTTT

j_gene: TRBJ1-4
v_gene: TRBV11-2
abundance: -
d_gene: -
CDR3aa: CASSSGRGGLFF
CDR3nt: TGTGCCAGCAGCTCGGGTAGGGGGGGACTGTTTTTT

j_gene: TRBJ2-7
v_gene: TRBV29-1
abundance: -
d_gene: TRBD2
CDR3aa: CSVASGVSYEQYF
CDR3nt: TGCAGCGTTGCTAGCGGGGTCTCCTACGAGCAGTACTTC

j_gene: TRBJ2-3
v_gene: TRBV10-3
abundance: -
d_gene: -
CDR3aa: CAISPPGTAYKAQYF
CDR3nt: TGTGCCATCAGCCCGCCCGGGACCGCGTACAAAGCGCAGTATTTT

j_gene: TRBJ2-7
v_gene: TRBV2
abundance: once
d_gene: TRBD1
CDR3aa: CASGTGTEQYF
CDR3nt: TGTGCCAGCGGGACAGGGACCGAGCAGTACTTC

j_gene: TRBJ1-2
v_gene: TRBV4-1
abundance: many
d_gene: -
CDR3aa: CASSQLGFYGYTF
CDR3nt: TGCGCCAGCAGCCAACTTGGATTCTATGGCTACACCTTC

j_gene: TRBJ1-1
v_gene: TRBV20-1
abundance: few
d_gene: -
CDR3aa: CSAVGISHLSNTEAFF
CDR3nt: TGCAGTGCTGTGGGGATCTCTCACCTCTCGAACACTGAAGCTTTCTTT

j_gene: TRBJ2-5
v_gene: TRBV27
abundance: few
d_gene: TRBD1
CDR3aa: CASSLIGTGAAETQYF
CDR3nt: TGTGCCAGCAGTTTAATCGGGACAGGGGCTGCGGAGACCCAGTACTTC

j_gene: TRBJ1-2
v_gene: TRBV19
abundance: once
d_gene: -
CDR3aa: CASRRITNYGYTF
CDR3nt: TGTGCCAGCCGACGAATTACTAACTATGGCTACACCTTC

j_gene: TRBJ2-7
v_gene: TRBV10-2
abundance: few
d_gene: TRBD2
CDR3aa: CASSMASGGPYEQYF
CDR3nt: TGCGCCAGCAGTATGGCTAGCGGGGGGCCCTACGAGCAGTACTTC

j_gene: TRBJ2-3
v_gene: TRBV2
abundance: -
d_gene: TRBD2
CDR3aa: CASSSGTSGTDTQYF
CDR3nt: TGTGCCAGCAGTTCCGGGACTAGCGGCACAGATACGCAGTATTTT

j_gene: TRBJ2-3
v_gene: TRBV7-1
abundance: few
d_gene: TRBD2
CDR3aa: CASSSPGLAGAGDTQYF
CDR3nt: TGTGCCAGCAGCTCACCGGGACTAGCGGGAGCGGGTGATACGCAGTATTTT

j_gene: TRBJ1-2
v_gene: TRBV7-7
abundance: -
d_gene: TRBD1
CDR3aa: CASSRDSNYGYTF
CDR3nt: TGTGCCAGCAGCCGGGACAGCAACTATGGCTACACCTTC

j_gene: TRBJ2-1
v_gene: TRBV29-1
abundance: many
d_gene: -
CDR3aa: CSVQGGPNNEQFF
CDR3nt: TGCAGCGTCCAGGGGGGACCTAACAATGAGCAGTTCTTC

j_gene: TRBJ2-1
v_gene: TRBV7-9
abundance: many
d_gene: -
CDR3aa: CASSLAGPKESEQFF
CDR3nt: TGTGCCAGCAGCTTAGCAGGCCCCAAGGAAAGTGAGCAGTTCTTC

j_gene: TRBJ2-7
v_gene: TRBV4-3
abundance: -
d_gene: -
CDR3aa: CASSQDRQGYVEQYF
CDR3nt: TGCGCCAGCAGCCAAGATCGGCAGGGGTACGTCGAGCAGTACTTC

j_gene: TRBJ2-7
v_gene: TRBV27
abundance: -
d_gene: TRBD2
CDR3aa: CASSEYPGLVSDAEQYF
CDR3nt: TGTGCCAGCAGTGAGTATCCGGGACTAGTATCTGATGCCGAGCAGTACTTC

j_gene: TRBJ1-1
v_gene: TRBV7-2
abundance: -
d_gene: TRBD1
CDR3aa: CASSTGVNTEAFF
CDR3nt: TGTGCCAGCAGTACAGGGGTGAACACTGAAGCTTTCTTT

j_gene: TRBJ1-4
v_gene: TRBV19
abundance: -
d_gene: -
CDR3aa: CASSIGFGADEKLFF
CDR3nt: TGTGCCAGTAGTATTGGGTTCGGGGCGGATGAAAAACTGTTTTTT

j_gene: TRBJ1-6
v_gene: TRBV12-3/TRBV12-4
abundance: once
d_gene: -
CDR3aa: CASSGPRAPLHF
CDR3nt: TGTGCCAGCAGTGGCCCCAGGGCACCCCTCCACTTT

j_gene: TRBJ2-1
v_gene: TRBV24-1
abundance: few
d_gene: TRBD2
CDR3aa: CATSDRLAGVLNEQFF
CDR3nt: TGTGCCACCAGTGATCGACTAGCGGGAGTACTTAATGAGCAGTTCTTC

j_gene: TRBJ2-5
v_gene: TRBV29-1
abundance: -
d_gene: TRBD2
CDR3aa: CSVVASGVETQYF
CDR3nt: TGCAGCGTTGTGGCTAGCGGGGTAGAGACCCAGTACTTC

j_gene: TRBJ2-7
v_gene: TRBV29-1
abundance: -
d_gene: -
CDR3aa: CSVGTAPYEQYF
CDR3nt: TGCAGCGTTGGGACAGCTCCCTACGAGCAGTACTTC

j_gene: TRBJ2-1
v_gene: TRBV29-1
abundance: many
d_gene: -
CDR3aa: CSVEDPGSSYNEQFF
CDR3nt: TGCAGCGTTGAAGATCCCGGGAGCTCCTACAATGAGCAGTTCTTC

j_gene: TRBJ1-2
v_gene: TRBV29-1
abundance: once
d_gene: TRBD1
CDR3aa: CSVERQGAYYGHTF
CDR3nt: TGCAGCGTGGAAAGACAGGGGGCTTACTATGGCCACACCTTC

j_gene: TRBJ1-5
v_gene: TRBV9
abundance: many
d_gene: TRBD1
CDR3aa: CASSATGGNQPQHF
CDR3nt: TGTGCCAGCAGCGCAACAGGGGGCAATCAGCCCCAGCATTTT

j_gene: TRBJ1-2
v_gene: TRBV7-9
abundance: many
d_gene: TRBD1
CDR3aa: CASSSGGTGAYGYTF
CDR3nt: TGTGCCAGCAGCTCAGGGGGGACAGGGGCCTATGGCTACACCTTC

j_gene: TRBJ2-5
v_gene: TRBV15
abundance: -
d_gene: TRBD2
CDR3aa: CAAQAAGVQETQYF
CDR3nt: TGTGCCGCTCAAGCAGCGGGGGTACAAGAGACCCAGTACTTC

j_gene: TRBJ2-1
v_gene: TRBV19
abundance: many
d_gene: -
CDR3aa: CASSPLEAYHEQFF
CDR3nt: TGTGCCAGTAGTCCCCTTGAAGCGTACCATGAGCAGTTCTTC

j_gene: TRBJ2-3
v_gene: TRBV20-1
abundance: few
d_gene: -
CDR3aa: CTIVDSTDTQYF
CDR3nt: TGCACTATCGTTGATAGCACAGATACGCAGTATTTT

j_gene: TRBJ2-3
v_gene: TRBV5-5
abundance: -
d_gene: -
CDR3aa: CASSLASVSTTDTQYF
CDR3nt: TGTGCCAGCAGCTTGGCCAGCGTCAGCACCACAGATACGCAGTATTTT

j_gene: TRBJ2-7
v_gene: TRBV10-2
abundance: many
d_gene: TRBD1
CDR3aa: CASGTGKTYEQYF
CDR3nt: TGCGCCAGCGGGACAGGGAAAACCTACGAGCAGTACTTC

j_gene: TRBJ2-7
v_gene: TRBV2
abundance: -
d_gene: -
CDR3aa: CASSMNGGSSYEQYF
CDR3nt: TGTGCCAGCAGTATGAACGGGGGATCCTCCTACGAGCAGTACTTC

j_gene: TRBJ2-3
v_gene: TRBV9
abundance: many
d_gene: TRBD2
CDR3aa: CASSTLAGEGGDTQYF
CDR3nt: TGTGCCAGCAGCACTCTAGCGGGGGAGGGGGGAGATACGCAGTATTTT

j_gene: TRBJ2-7
v_gene: TRBV20-1
abundance: few
d_gene: -
CDR3aa: CSARTLEDLNEQYF
CDR3nt: TGCAGTGCTAGAACTCTCGAAGACCTGAACGAGCAGTACTTC

j_gene: TRBJ1-2
v_gene: TRBV19
abundance: few
d_gene: -
CDR3aa: CASARANYGYTF
CDR3nt: TGTGCCAGTGCGAGGGCTAACTATGGCTACACCTTC

j_gene: TRBJ2-6
v_gene: TRBV6-2/TRBV6-3
abundance: -
d_gene: -
CDR3aa: CASSYQERSGANVLTF
CDR3nt: TGTGCCAGCAGTTACCAGGAACGCTCTGGGGCCAACGTCCTGACTTTC

j_gene: TRBJ1-5
v_gene: TRBV30
abundance: -
d_gene: -
CDR3aa: CAWSIGLRQPQHF
CDR3nt: TGTGCCTGGAGTATAGGGCTCCGTCAGCCCCAGCATTTT

j_gene: TRBJ2-1
v_gene: TRBV24-1
abundance: many
d_gene: -
CDR3aa: CATSPGGAEQFF
CDR3nt: TGTGCCACCAGCCCCGGTGGGGCCGAGCAGTTCTTC

j_gene: TRBJ2-2
v_gene: TRBV9
abundance: -
d_gene: TRBD2
CDR3aa: CASRSKDSGANTGELLF
CDR3nt: TGTGCCAGCCGAAGCAAAGATAGCGGGGCGAACACCGGGGAGCTGCTTTTT

j_gene: TRBJ1-5
v_gene: TRBV5-4
abundance: few
d_gene: -
CDR3aa: CASSLLGSNQPQHF
CDR3nt: TGTGCCAGCAGCTTGTTGGGGAGCAATCAGCCCCAGCATTTT

j_gene: TRBJ2-1
v_gene: TRBV11-1
abundance: many
d_gene: TRBD2
CDR3aa: CASSLGGSSYNEQFF
CDR3nt: TGTGCCAGCAGCTTAGGCGGGAGCTCCTACAATGAGCAGTTCTTC

j_gene: TRBJ2-7
v_gene: TRBV20-1
abundance: -
d_gene: TRBD1
CDR3aa: CSAIGTGTYEQYF
CDR3nt: TGCAGTGCTATCGGGACAGGCACCTACGAGCAGTACTTC

j_gene: TRBJ2-7
v_gene: TRBV20-1
abundance: many
d_gene: -
CDR3aa: CSASDLTAYEQYF
CDR3nt: TGCAGTGCTAGCGATCTTACAGCCTACGAGCAGTACTTC

j_gene: TRBJ1-1
v_gene: TRBV9
abundance: few
d_gene: TRBD1
CDR3aa: CASRLSTGIMSTEAFF
CDR3nt: TGTGCCAGCCGATTATCGACAGGGATCATGAGCACTGAAGCTTTCTTT